The source of this T cell receptor (beta chain) is a study of blood T cells in healthy people across ages. Germline CDR1 SGHTA, CDR2 FQGTGA. The length of the CDR3 is 14 residues. Deletions cut 3 bases from V and 2 bases from J, with 11 bases between. Regarding the study as a whole: Donor CMV infection status was unknown, possibly confounding age-related changes in expanded clonotypes.

Primed by a sample-barcoded 5' primer and a J-beta primer mix, a second PCR proceeded for 7 to 11 cycles. TCRdb redid the calling of the 5' RACE reads with MiXCR, one entry per CDR3 protein. The table includes 800,000 to 1,000,000 distinct CDR3 sequences, around 49% detected once. With respect to this clonotype: Its antigen is still unknown.

The chain uses TRBV7-3 and TRBJ2-7; tentative D call: TRBD2 (6 bases). Sequenced: blood. This clonotype was sampled from a man in his thirties or forties in good health. This CDR3 reads CASSLGGPTYEQYF. As DNA, the CDR3 is TGTGCCAGCAGCTTGGGGGGTCCCACCTACGAGCAGTACTTC.